These 28 T cell receptor beta chains were all obtained from the same sample, sequenced in a study of cytomegalovirus exposure and HLA in healthy donors. The PCR ran on 60 Vbeta and 13 Jbeta primers. Using immunoSEQ multiplex PCR, the repertoire was profiled, and TCRdb retains in-frame clones only, with some absent. The sample records some 60,000 clones, 75% to 85% being singletons. Sequenced: PBMCs. The receptors shown here come from a male donor in good health and CMV-seronegative.

This chain links TRBV6-5 with TRBJ1-1; D perhaps matches TRBD1 (5 bases). Germline lookup yields CDR1 MNHEY and CDR2 SVGAGI. Trimming stripped 0 bases from V and 1 base from J, with 12 bases between. The CDR3 totals 16 residues. The CDR3 DNA reads as TGTGCCAGCAGTTACTCGTGGGGGGGAGCGAACACTGAAGCTTTCTTT. Residues: CASSYSWGGANTEAFF.

The chain couples TRBV6-1 to TRBJ1-1; D is unresolved. V was pared by 2 bases and J by 5 bases, with 9 bases between. CDR3 length: 13 amino acids. Germline V gives CDR1 MNHNS, CDR2 SASEGT. DNA for the CDR3: TGTGCCAGCAGTGAACAAATACGGACTGAAGCTTTCTTT. This encodes CASSEQIRTEAFF.

The genes are TRBV7-6 and TRBJ2-3; TRBD2 matches 8 bases. The germline V gene encodes CDR1 SGHVS and CDR2 FNYEAQ. This CDR3 has 17 residues. The V gene end was trimmed by 1 base and the J gene end by 0 bases; junction bases not matched to a gene: 6. CDR3 DNA: TGTGCCAGCAGCTTAGAGTCCACTAGCGGAAGCACAGATACGCAGTATTTT. Residues: CASSLESTSGSTDTQYF.

The rearrangement uses TRBV5-6 and TRBJ2-1; 11 bases match TRBD2. The CDR3 is 15 residues long. Looked up from germline, CDR1 is SGHDT and CDR2 is YYEEEE. With 4 bases clipped from V and 4 bases from J, the junction kept 4 bases outside the gene matches. CDR3 loop: CASSRTSGGYNEQFF. The CDR3, as DNA: TGTGCCAGCAGCAGAACTAGCGGGGGTTACAATGAGCAGTTCTTC.

This sequence joins TRBV19 and TRBJ1-2, with a possible D match to TRBD1 (5 bases). This CDR3 comprises 13 residues. V was shortened by 3 bases and J by 3 bases, with 8 bases between the two germline ends. Germline V gives CDR1 LNHDA, CDR2 SQIVND (reference sequence). The chain's CDR3 is CASSMAGDYGYTF. For the CDR3, the DNA is TGTGCCAGTAGTATGGCGGGGGACTATGGCTACACCTTC.

V is TRBV4-2 and J is TRBJ2-2; weak D call: TRBD2 (6 bases). From germline, CDR1 is LGHNA and CDR2 YNFKEQ. Between the trimmed V and J ends, which lost 4 bases and 7 bases, there was a span of 13 bases. This CDR3 spans 14 amino acids. CDR3 sequence: CASSPLEGSGELFF. The DNA of the CDR3 is TGTGCCAGCAGCCCTTTGGAGGGGAGCGGGGAGCTGTTTTTT.

This clone was seen more than once but under ten times. V is TRBV5-1 and J is TRBJ2-1; tentatively, D is TRBD1 (5 bases). Trimming took 6 bases from V and 3 from J, leaving 13 bases between them. CDR3 length: 14 residues. Germline loops: CDR1 SGHRS, CDR2 YFSETQ. The CDR3 coding sequence is TGCGCCAGCACTGACCAAAGGGGCTACAATGAGCAGTTCTTC. It encodes CASTDQRGYNEQFF.

This chain links TRBV7-9 with TRBJ1-1; D is undetermined. The CDR3 spans 15 residues. The V and J ends lost 0 bases and 1 base respectively, with 9 bases between them. CDR1 and CDR2 (germline): SEHNR, FQNEAQ (reference sequence). As DNA, the CDR3 is TGTGCCAGCAGCTTAGCGGAGACGGCGAACACTGAAGCTTTCTTT. This encodes CASSLAETANTEAFF.

The chain links TRBV12-5 to TRBJ1-5, with TRBD1 identical over 7 bases. CDR1 is LGHNT, CDR2 FRNRAP, per germline. The J segment lost 3 bases and the V segment lost 1 base, leaving 3 bases of the junction unmatched. This CDR3 is 15 amino acids long. CDR3: CASGLGRGNNQPQHF. The CDR3 region has the DNA TGTGCTAGTGGTTTGGGCAGGGGGAACAATCAGCCCCAGCATTTT. The complete variable domain, with remaining parts taken from reference TRBV12-5 and TRBJ1-5, reads DARVTQTPRHKVTEMGQEVTMRCQPILGHNTVFWYRQTMMQGLELLAYFRNRAPLDDSGMPKDRFSAEMPDATLATLKIQPSEPRDSAVYFCASGLGRGNNQPQHFGDGTRLSIL.

This chain connects TRBV9 to TRBJ2-3, with a possible D match to TRBD2 (7 bases). This CDR3 comprises 14 residues. V dropped 0 bases and J dropped 8 bases, with 13 bases sitting between them. The germline V gene encodes CDR1 SGDLS and CDR2 YYNGEE. The CDR3 is CASSVDVGGGTQYF. Written as DNA, the CDR3 is TGTGCCAGCAGCGTAGATGTGGGAGGGGGTACGCAGTATTTT.

The chain links TRBV30 to TRBJ2-3, with 8 bases that match TRBD2. The length of the CDR3 is 14 residues. The trim removed 3 bases at V and 1 base at J, leaving 3 bases unmatched. CDR1 GTSNPN and CDR2 SVGIG come from the germline V gene (reference sequence). The chain's CDR3 is CAWSLGGGTDTQYF. The CDR3 nucleotides are TGTGCCTGGAGCCTCGGGGGGGGCACAGATACGCAGTATTTT. The full variable domain, its missing parts supplied by reference TRBV30 and TRBJ2-3, is SQTIHQWPATLVQPVGSPLSLECTVEGTSNPNLYWYRQAAGRGLQLLFYSVGIGQISSEVPQNLSASRPQDRQFILSSKKLLLSDSGFYLCAWSLGGGTDTQYFGPGTRLTVL.

V and J are TRBV14 and TRBJ2-4, with D perhaps matching TRBD1 (6 bases). Germline V gene lookup returns CDR1 SGHDN and CDR2 FVKESK. The CDR3 length is 16 residues. Trimming stripped 1 base from V and 2 bases from J, with 12 bases between. The CDR3 loop reads CASSQVGGASKNIQYF. In DNA form, the CDR3 reads TGTGCCAGCAGCCAAGTTGGGGGCGCCTCCAAAAACATTCAGTACTTC.

This chain links TRBV7-2 with TRBJ2-3; 9 bases match TRBD2. The CDR3 contains 14 residues. V shed 5 bases, J shed 4 bases, and the junction held 4 bases outside the gene matches. The germline V gene encodes CDR1 SGHTA and CDR2 FQGNSA. CDR3 sequence (DNA): TGTGCCAGCAGCCCGGGACTAGCAGCAGATACGCAGTATTTT. This gives the protein CASSPGLAADTQYF.

This rearrangement joins TRBV7-2 to TRBJ1-2; 8 nucleotides line up with TRBD1. Germline lookup yields CDR1 SGHTA and CDR2 FQGNSA. This CDR3 is 13 amino acids long. V dropped 5 bases and J dropped 5; count of bases not matched to a gene: 4. The CDR3 is CASSQTGEYGYTF. The CDR3 DNA follows: TGTGCCAGCAGCCAGACAGGGGAGTATGGCTACACCTTC.

This chain joins TRBV6-6 and TRBJ2-1, with 7 bases aligning to TRBD2. The CDR3 spans 15 residues. V was clipped by 4 bases and J by 2 bases; unmatched bases: 5. Looked up from germline, CDR1 is MNHNY and CDR2 is SVGAGI (reference sequence). Here the CDR3 reads CASSSPGLPYNEQFF. The CDR3 DNA is TGTGCCAGCAGTTCCCCGGGACTACCCTACAATGAGCAGTTCTTC.

The rearrangement links TRBV19 to TRBJ2-5; 14 bases match TRBD2. The CDR3 length is 16 residues. The trim removed 5 bases at V and 1 base at J, leaving 3 bases unmatched. Germline lookup yields CDR1 LNHDA and CDR2 SQIVND (reference sequence). The CDR3 loop is CASSAGTSGGQETQYF. DNA for the CDR3: TGTGCCAGTAGTGCGGGGACTAGCGGGGGCCAAGAGACCCAGTACTTC.

V gene TRBV4-2 combines with J gene TRBJ2-5; D possibly corresponds to TRBD2 (6 bases). The CDR3 has 16 amino acids. Per germline, CDR1 LGHNA and CDR2 YNFKEQ. Between the trimmed V and J ends, which lost 0 bases and 9 bases, there was a span of 20 bases. The CDR3 coding sequence is TGTGCCAGCAGCCAAGAGGAGGGTAGGTCTAGGGAGGCCCAGTACTTC. Protein: CASSQEEGRSREAQYF.

This chain joins TRBV7-2 and TRBJ2-1; 8 bases match TRBD1. V was clipped by 4 bases and J by 5 bases; unmatched bases: 7. Germline V gene sequence: CDR1 SGHTA, CDR2 FQGNSA. There are 15 residues in the CDR3. Here the CDR3 DNA reads TGTGCCAGCAGCTCAGGACAGGGACCCCACAATGAGCAGTTCTTC. Its protein product is CASSSGQGPHNEQFF.

V is TRBV19 and J is TRBJ1-4; the D is unclear. The germline CDR1 and CDR2 sequences are LNHDA and SQIVND (reference sequence). Trimming removed 1 base from V and 10 bases from J, with 13 bases in between. The CDR3 totals 14 residues. The CDR3 loop is CASSIGFASGKLFF. CDR3 nucleotides: TGTGCCAGTAGTATAGGGTTTGCCTCCGGAAAACTGTTTTTT.

The chain couples TRBV18 to TRBJ2-1; possibly TRBD2 for D (5 bases). Germline lookup yields CDR1 KGHSH and CDR2 LQKENI. V gave up 2 bases and J gave up 4 bases, with 9 bases separating them. This CDR3 has 14 residues. Written as DNA, the CDR3 is TGTGCCAGCTCACCAAACGGGAATTACAATGAGCAGTTCTTC. It codes for CASSPNGNYNEQFF.

The chain uses TRBV7-3 and TRBJ1-1; the D is unclear. The CDR3 is 13 amino acids. Trimming left V 0 bases short and J 5 bases short, with 7 bases between. CDR1 SGHTA and CDR2 FQGTGA come from the germline V gene. CDR3 nucleotides: TGTGCCAGCAGCTTAACGAGCGTAACTGAAGCTTTCTTT. Translating it yields CASSLTSVTEAFF.

The genes are TRBV30 and TRBJ1-2; 7 bases map to TRBD1. V lost 8 bases, J lost 11 bases, and 11 bases stayed unmatched. Germline V CDR1 and CDR2: GTSNPN, SVGIG (reference sequence). The CDR3 totals 11 residues. This CDR3 reads CALRGQRLYTF. The CDR3 bases are TGTGCCCTCCGGGGACAGAGGTTATACACCTTC.

The chain uses TRBV4-1 and TRBJ1-2; tentative D call: TRBD1 (6 bases). Trimming took 4 bases from V and 7 from J, leaving 16 bases between them. In germline, CDR1 is MGHRA, CDR2 YSYEKL. The CDR3 totals 14 residues. As DNA, the CDR3 is TGCGCCAGCAGCCTCCATTACGGACAGTTTGGCTACACCTTC. This translates into CASSLHYGQFGYTF.

This clone showed up just a few times. The rearrangement uses TRBV30 and TRBJ1-1; TRBD1 aligns across 8 bases. The CDR3 extends over 18 amino acids. V shed 3 bases and J 6 bases; nucleotides not matched to a gene: 21. CDR1 is GTSNPN, CDR2 SVGIG, per germline (reference sequence). The CDR3 region is CAWRGSTGTGRRRSEAFF. The CDR3 nucleotides are TGTGCCTGGAGGGGGTCTACCGGGACAGGTAGACGGCGTTCTGAAGCTTTCTTT.

This CDR3 is CASSFGTGDQPQHF. DNA for the CDR3: TGTGCCAGCAGCTTTGGGACAGGGGATCAGCCCCAGCATTTT. This chain links TRBV5-5 with TRBJ1-5, with TRBD1 identical over 10 bases. Germline assignment: CDR1 SGHKS and CDR2 YYEKEE (reference sequence). The V and J ends lost 2 bases and 5 bases, in that order; junction bases with no gene match: 1. The CDR3 contains 14 residues.

J is TRBJ2-3 and V is TRBV2; D is possibly TRBD2 (7 bases). Trimming cost V 2 bases and J 1 base, with 10 bases left between them. The CDR3 length is 15 residues. CDR1 is SNHLY, CDR2 FYNNEI, per germline. DNA of the CDR3: TGTGCCAGCAGTGAAAGGCGGGGGCGCACAGATACGCAGTATTTT. This sequence encodes CASSERRGRTDTQYF.

The chain recombines TRBV11-3 with TRBJ2-7, with 9 bases lining up with TRBD2. Germline V CDR1 and CDR2: SGHNT, YENEEA. Losses at the gene ends were 1 base for V and 2 bases for J; bases not matched to a gene: 3. The CDR3 is 15 residues long. The CDR3 coding sequence is TGTGCCAGCAGCTTAGCTAGCGGGGAGACCTACGAGCAGTACTTC. This codes for CASSLASGETYEQYF.

The chain couples TRBV5-1 to TRBJ2-5, with a tentative D call TRBD1 (7 bases). The V and J ends lost 4 bases and 2 bases respectively, with 12 bases between them. This CDR3 contains 14 residues. Per the germline V gene, CDR1 is SGHRS and CDR2 is YFSETQ. Here the CDR3 reads CASSLEGQQETQYF. The DNA for the CDR3 is TGCGCCAGCAGCCTGGAGGGACAGCAAGAGACCCAGTACTTC.